The 14 T cell receptor beta chains below come from one sample, sequenced in a study of cytomegalovirus exposure and HLA in healthy donors. The PCR ran on 60 Vbeta and 13 Jbeta primers. The repertoire was sequenced with immunoSEQ multiplex PCR; TCRdb's copy has only in-frame clones and lacks some. The repertoire consists of more than 150,000 clones, with around 80% occurring once and the leading ten covering about 2.5%. Input material: PBMCs. Receptors were obtained from a woman between 25 and 40 years old in good health and CMV-seropositive.

V is TRBV4-2 and J is TRBJ2-3, with 10 bases matching TRBD2. The V gene's germline CDR1 is LGHNA and CDR2 YNFKEQ. V shed 0 bases, J shed 6 bases, and the junction held 3 bases outside the gene matches. The CDR3 is 15 amino acids. CDR3 bases: TGTGCCAGCAGCCAAGAAGAGCGGGGGGGCGATACGCAGTATTTT. Translating gives CASSQEERGGDTQYF.

This sequence joins TRBV7-8 and TRBJ1-1, with D perhaps matching TRBD1 (5 bases). The CDR3 length is 15 residues. V was shortened by 5 bases and J by 1 base, with 14 bases between the two germline ends. Per the germline V gene, CDR1 is SGHVS and CDR2 is FQNEAQ. Here the CDR3 reads CASSKLDTSNTEAFF. The CDR3 coding sequence is TGTGCCAGCAGCAAACTGGACACCTCGAACACTGAAGCTTTCTTT.

There are a few counts of this clone. This chain uses TRBV4-3 with TRBJ2-3; D is possibly TRBD2 (6 bases). Trimming took off 1 base at V and 4 bases at J, with 15 bases between the two ends. CDR1 is LGHNA and CDR2 is YSLEER in the germline V gene. This CDR3 comprises 16 residues. CDR3 protein: CASSQGLARRSDTQYF. DNA of the CDR3: TGCGCCAGCAGCCAAGGGCTAGCGAGGCGTTCAGATACGCAGTATTTT.

This clone came up a few times. The rearrangement joins TRBV5-6 to TRBJ2-1, with D possibly being TRBD2 (5 bases). There are 13 residues in the CDR3. V was clipped by 4 bases and J by 8 bases, with 13 bases between them. Germline CDR1 SGHDT, CDR2 YYEEEE. The chain's CDR3 is CASSEGSSYEQFF. As DNA, the CDR3 is TGTGCCAGCAGCGAGGGTTCAAGCTATGAGCAGTTCTTC. The full variable domain, completed using reference TRBV5-6 and TRBJ2-1, is DAGVTQSPTHLIKTRGQQVTLRCSPKSGHDTVSWYQQALGQGPQFIFQYYEEEERQRGNFPDRFSGHQFPNYSSELNVNALLLGDSALYLCASSEGSSYEQFFGPGTRLTVL.

The J gene is TRBJ2-7, the V gene TRBV28, with 14 nucleotides matching TRBD2. J gave up 0 bases and V 3 bases, and 13 bases lay outside the gene matches. CDR3 length: 20 amino acids. CDR1 MDHEN and CDR2 SYDVKM come from the germline V gene. The CDR3, as DNA: TGTGCCAGCAGTTTGGATGCCGGGACTAGCGGGGGCCCAAGCTCCTACGAGCAGTACTTC. Its protein is CASSLDAGTSGGPSSYEQYF. The full variable domain, completed using reference TRBV28 and TRBJ2-7, is DVKVTQSSRYLVKRTGEKVFLECVQDMDHENMFWYRQDPGLGLRLIYFSYDVKMKEKGDIPEGYSVSREKKERFSLILESASTNQTSMYLCASSLDAGTSGGPSSYEQYFGPGTRLTVT.

V is TRBV9 and J is TRBJ2-5; TRBD1 agrees at 8 bases. V was pared by 0 bases and J by 5 bases, with 9 bases of the junction left unmatched. Germline CDR1 reads SGDLS; CDR2 reads YYNGEE. The CDR3 is 16 residues long. CDR3 coding DNA: TGTGCCAGCAGCGTAGCTAGGGCAGGGGGCCACGAGACCCAGTACTTC. Its protein is CASSVARAGGHETQYF. The full variable domain, with the rest looked up from reference TRBV9 and TRBJ2-5, is DSGVTQTPKHLITATGQRVTLRCSPRSGDLSVYWYQQSLDQGLQFLIQYYNGEERAKGNILERFSAQQFPDLHSELNLSSLELGDSALYFCASSVARAGGHETQYFGPGTRLLVL.

This clone was observed a few times. V gene TRBV5-1 combines with J gene TRBJ2-5; 8 bases align to TRBD2. V shed 0 bases, J shed 2 bases, and the junction held 3 bases outside the gene matches. This CDR3 contains 15 residues. From germline, CDR1 is SGHRS and CDR2 YFSETQ. The CDR3 DNA reads TGCGCCAGCAGCTTGGCGGGGGGGTTACAAGAGACCCAGTACTTC. It specifies CASSLAGGLQETQYF.

Details on this clone: A read error may account for a junction end that differs from germline. This chain joins TRBV6-5 and TRBJ1-2, with D unresolved. The CDR3 length is 14 residues. The germline V gene encodes CDR1 MNHEY and CDR2 SVGAGI. The CDR3 is CASSYSIGPGGSHF. CDR3 coding DNA: TGTGCCAGCAGTTACTCGATAGGGCCCGGAGGTTCTCATTTC.

This chain links TRBV28 with TRBJ2-7; 13 bases agree with TRBD2. Germline loops: CDR1 MDHEN, CDR2 SYDVKM. V lost 5 bases, J lost 7 bases, and 8 bases stayed unmatched. This CDR3 region has 15 residues. The CDR3: CASSTAGTSGEEQYF. Here the CDR3 DNA reads TGTGCCAGCAGTACAGCCGGGACTAGCGGGGAGGAGCAGTACTTC.

This chain connects TRBV19 to TRBJ1-6, with 9 nucleotides matching TRBD1. CDR1 is LNHDA, CDR2 SQIVND, per germline (reference sequence). Losses at the gene ends were 6 bases for V and 7 bases for J; bases not matched to a gene: 10. There are 16 residues in the CDR3. The CDR3 loop is CASRILRQGENSPLHF. The DNA for the CDR3 is TGTGCCAGTAGAATTCTCCGACAGGGGGAAAATTCACCCCTCCACTTT.

The gene calls are TRBV7-2 and TRBJ2-7; 9 nucleotides line up with TRBD1. The CDR3 runs 14 residues. In germline, CDR1 is SGHTA, CDR2 FQGNSA. With 5 bases clipped from V and 5 bases from J, the junction kept 7 bases outside the gene matches. The CDR3 nucleotides read TGTGCCAGCAGCATCTCCCGGACAGGGGACGAGCAGTACTTC. Amino acid sequence: CASSISRTGDEQYF. Based on the CDR3 plus reference TRBV7-2 and TRBJ2-7, the full variable domain is GAGVSQSPSNKVTEKGKDVELRCDPISGHTALYWYRQSLGQGLEFLIYFQGNSAPDKSGLPSDRFSAERTGGSVSTLTIQRTQQEDSAVYLCASSISRTGDEQYFGPGTRLTVT.

This chain joins TRBV28 and TRBJ1-2; D is uncertain. Trimming took off 6 bases at V and 8 bases at J, with 13 bases between the two ends. CDR3 length: 12 residues. Germline values: CDR1 MDHEN, CDR2 SYDVKM. DNA of the CDR3: TGTGCCAGCAGCGCCGACCCGAGGGGCTACACCTTC. Translating it yields CASSADPRGYTF.

This chain connects TRBV7-2 to TRBJ2-7, with TRBD1 matching over 9 bases. The germline CDR1 and CDR2 sequences are SGHTA and FQGNSA. The V segment lost 3 bases and the J segment 3 bases; nucleotides outside the gene matches: 3. CDR3 length equals 14 residues. The CDR3 nucleotides read TGTGCCAGCAGCTTTACAGGGGGCGGCTACGAGCAGTACTTC. Protein product: CASSFTGGGYEQYF.

Details on this clone: One junction end does not reproduce the germline sequence, and a read error may be involved. The V call is TRBV5-6, the J call TRBJ2-5; a weak D match, TRBD2 (6 bases). The CDR3 runs to 11 residues. Germline loops: CDR1 SGHDT, CDR2 YYEEEE. CDR3 DNA sequence: TGTGCCAGCAGCTTGGCCGGAGGGTTGGACTTC. Its translation: CASSLAGGLDF.